A selection of T cell receptor beta chains follows, all from one sample in a study of T cells in localized non-small cell lung cancer. The repertoire was sequenced with immunoSEQ multiplex PCR; TCRdb's copy has only in-frame clones and lacks some. The data hold more than 10,000 clones, with 28% observed a single time. The specimen comprised lung tumor tissue, sampled before any cancer treatment. These receptors originate from a female donor over 55 with stage I lung adenocarcinoma. Each CDR3 is given with its conserved first and last residue. A D gene is named only where the DNA matches it firmly. A clone size is listed for some rows: how often the clone was seen (once, few, many), or a class if it is expanded.

D gene,clone size,J gene,V gene,CDR3 protein,CDR3 DNA
TRBD1,NA,TRBJ1-3,TRBV11-3,CASSLVPSTGGENTIYF,TGTGCCAGCAGCTTAGTCCCGTCGACAGGGGGTGAGAACACCATATATTTT
NA,few,TRBJ1-5,TRBV23-1,CASSQRRGGNQPQHF,TGCGCCAGCAGCCAACGCCGAGGGGGCAATCAGCCCCAGCATTTT
NA,few,TRBJ2-1,TRBV11-3,CASSPQSGVYNEQFF,TGTGCCAGCAGCCCCCAATCAGGGGTCTACAATGAGCAGTTCTTC
NA,NA,TRBJ1-6,TRBV30,CAWRGSSSSYNSPLHF,TGTGCCTGGAGAGGGTCATCGAGCTCCTATAATTCACCCCTCCACTTT
TRBD1,NA,TRBJ2-7,TRBV30,CAWNGHGTGAYEQYF,TGTGCCTGGAATGGCCATGGGACAGGGGCCTACGAGCAGTACTTC
TRBD2,few,TRBJ2-2,TRBV6-8,CASSYGTSGGGELFF,TGTGCCAGCAGTTACGGGACTAGCGGTGGCGGGGAGCTGTTTTTT
TRBD2,NA,TRBJ2-1,TRBV11-3,CASSFPSGQRNEQFF,TGTGCCAGCAGCTTTCCTAGCGGCCAGAGGAATGAGCAGTTCTTC
NA,NA,TRBJ1-2,TRBV19,CASSTSRGNHGYTF,TGTGCCAGTAGTACCTCGAGAGGGAACCATGGCTACACCTTC
TRBD1,few,TRBJ2-1,TRBV9,CASNSRTGVEQFF,TGTGCCAGCAATTCTCGGACAGGGGTTGAGCAGTTCTTC
NA,few,TRBJ2-2,TRBV6-8,CASSYSPNWPGELFF,TGTGCCAGCAGTTACTCTCCGAATTGGCCCGGGGAGCTGTTTTTT
NA,NA,TRBJ1-6,TRBV25-1,CASSGQFSPLHF,TGTGCCAGCAGCGGACAGTTTTCACCCCTCCACTTT
NA,medium-sized,TRBJ2-7,TRBV11-3,CASSPPGRDGEQYF,TGTGCCAGCAGCCCGCCCGGTCGGGACGGGGAGCAGTACTTC
NA,NA,TRBJ1-2,TRBV30,CAWKLRAIDGYTF,TGTGCCTGGAAACTCCGGGCGATTGATGGCTACACCTTC
NA,NA,TRBJ1-5,TRBV19,CASSIWENQPQHF,TGTGCCAGTAGTATATGGGAAAATCAGCCCCAGCATTTT
NA,many,TRBJ2-2,TRBV11-3,CASSPSPGLTGSGELFF,TGTGCCAGCAGCCCCTCCCCGGGCCTCACGGGTTCCGGGGAGCTGTTTTTT
NA,few,TRBJ1-2,TRBV11-3,CASSFGPLNYGYTF,TGTGCCAGCAGCTTTGGTCCCCTTAACTATGGCTACACCTTC
NA,few,TRBJ1-5,TRBV12-5,CASGFGTYHQPQHF,TGTGCTAGTGGTTTCGGGACTTATCATCAGCCCCAGCATTTT
NA,NA,TRBJ1-4,TRBV5-1,CASSWGLATNEKLFF,TGCGCCAGCAGCTGGGGTCTTGCAACTAATGAAAAACTGTTTTTT
TRBD1,NA,TRBJ1-2,TRBV11-3,CASSLGTGTGYGYTF,TGTGCCAGCAGCTTGGGAACTGGGACAGGCTATGGCTACACCTTC
NA,NA,TRBJ2-7,TRBV18,CASSPKQTYEQYF,TGTGCCAGCTCACCAAAACAGACCTACGAGCAGTACTTC
NA,NA,TRBJ1-2,TRBV2,CASSEAGEYYGYTF,TGTGCCAGCAGTGAAGCGGGGGAGTACTATGGCTACACCTTC
TRBD1,few,TRBJ1-2,TRBV9,CASSGTGPNYGYTF,TGTGCCAGCAGTGGGACAGGGCCAAACTATGGCTACACCTTC
TRBD1,NA,TRBJ1-1,TRBV11-3,CASSLEGSGGTEAFF,TGTGCCAGCAGCTTAGAGGGGTCAGGGGGCACTGAAGCTTTCTTT
NA,few,TRBJ1-3,TRBV6-1,CASSEALAGISGNTIYF,TGTGCCAGCAGTGAAGCGCTGGCAGGGATTTCTGGAAACACCATATATTTT
NA,NA,TRBJ1-1,TRBV29-1,CSGSGVLSEAFF,TGCAGCGGGAGTGGGGTTTTAAGTGAAGCTTTCTTT
TRBD2,NA,TRBJ2-2,TRBV6-8,CASSALSGGSGGELFF,TGTGCCAGCAGTGCGCTTAGCGGGGGGTCCGGCGGGGAGCTGTTTTTT
NA,NA,TRBJ1-2,TRBV6-8,CASSYSLDSTHVGYTF,TGTGCCAGCAGTTACTCTCTGGACAGCACCCACGTTGGCTACACCTTC
TRBD1,NA,TRBJ1-2,TRBV18,CASSPEGQGSGYTF,TGTGCCAGCTCACCAGAGGGACAGGGGAGCGGCTACACCTTC
NA,few,TRBJ1-2,TRBV6-8,CASSYSRENYGYTF,TGTGCCAGCAGTTACTCCCGGGAAAACTATGGCTACACCTTC
NA,NA,TRBJ2-7,TRBV9,CASSFYLAGQLYEQYF,TGTGCCAGCAGCTTCTACCTGGCGGGGCAGCTCTACGAGCAGTACTTC
TRBD1,NA,TRBJ2-5,TRBV5-1,CASSLEDRAGETQYF,TGCGCCAGCAGCTTGGAGGACAGGGCAGGCGAGACCCAGTACTTC
NA,many,TRBJ2-7,TRBV7-2,CASSFRDSYEQYF,TGTGCCAGCAGCTTCAGGGACTCCTACGAGCAGTACTTC
NA,NA,TRBJ1-3,TRBV4-1,CASTLERGYGNTIYF,TGCGCCAGCACCTTGGAAAGGGGGTATGGAAACACCATATATTTT
NA,NA,TRBJ2-1,TRBV11-3,CASSLDIGGSYNEQFF,TGTGCCAGCAGCTTAGATATAGGCGGCTCCTACAATGAGCAGTTCTTC
NA,NA,TRBJ2-3,TRBV18,CASSPPGLSTDTQYF,TGTGCCAGCTCACCACCGGGACTCTCCACAGATACGCAGTATTTT
NA,few,TRBJ1-3,TRBV6-8,CASTRPGGNTIYF,TGTGCCAGCACCAGACCAGGTGGAAACACCATATATTTT
NA,few,TRBJ1-2,TRBV9,CASSLDLYGYTF,TGTGCCAGCAGTTTGGATTTGTATGGCTACACCTTC
TRBD2,once,TRBJ2-5,TRBV19,CASSGLAGGPMETQYF,TGTGCCAGTAGTGGACTAGCGGGAGGGCCGATGGAGACCCAGTACTTC
NA,many,TRBJ2-2,TRBV11-3,CASSLILARRGGELFF,TGTGCCAGCAGCTTAATTTTAGCCAGGCGGGGCGGGGAGCTGTTTTTT
TRBD1,NA,TRBJ1-1,TRBV18,CASSPRGGGGTEAFF,TGTGCCAGCTCACCACGAGGGGGCGGTGGCACTGAAGCTTTCTTT
NA,NA,TRBJ1-2,TRBV14,CASSPRGAGGYTF,TGTGCCAGCAGCCCCCGGGGGGCAGGAGGCTACACCTTC
NA,NA,TRBJ1-5,TRBV6-8,CASSNAGVSGNQPQHF,TGTGCCAGCAGTAATGCGGGGGTAAGCGGCAATCAGCCCCAGCATTTT
TRBD1,NA,TRBJ1-5,TRBV19,CASSPRQGGRQPQHF,TGTGCCAGTAGTCCTAGACAGGGGGGTCGTCAGCCCCAGCATTTT
NA,few,TRBJ2-5,TRBV25-1,CASSEGAGREQETQYF,TGTGCCAGCAGTGAGGGGGCAGGGCGGGAACAAGAGACCCAGTACTTC
TRBD2,once,TRBJ2-1,TRBV19,CASRSTSGYNEQFF,TGTGCCAGTCGTTCGACTAGCGGATACAATGAGCAGTTCTTC
NA,NA,TRBJ1-4,TRBV10-2,CASRGGGTNEKLFF,TGCGCCAGCAGGGGAGGGGGAACTAATGAAAAACTGTTTTTT
NA,medium-sized,TRBJ1-3,TRBV14,CASSQWARRHPSGNTIYF,TGTGCCAGCAGCCAATGGGCGAGAAGGCACCCCTCTGGAAACACCATATATTTT
TRBD2,many,TRBJ2-5,TRBV11-3,CASSASGLATPLHQYF,TGTGCCAGCAGCGCGTCGGGACTAGCGACCCCTCTACACCAGTACTTC
NA,NA,TRBJ2-7,TRBV25-1,CASSELGRRGEQYF,TGTGCCAGCAGTGAATTAGGACGGAGAGGGGAGCAGTACTTC
TRBD1,few,TRBJ1-4,TRBV11-3,CASSPRTGEEEKLFF,TGTGCCAGCAGCCCCAGGACAGGGGAGGAAGAAAAACTGTTTTTT
NA,NA,TRBJ1-1,TRBV11-3,CASSRYRNMNTEAFF,TGTGCCAGCAGCCGATACAGGAACATGAACACTGAAGCTTTCTTT
NA,NA,TRBJ2-1,TRBV29-1,CSAGSGASYNEQFF,TGCAGCGCTGGGAGCGGAGCCTCCTACAATGAGCAGTTCTTC
TRBD2,NA,TRBJ2-2,TRBV9,CASSALSGRTGELFF,TGTGCCAGCAGCGCACTTTCCGGGAGGACCGGGGAGCTGTTTTTT
TRBD1,few,TRBJ2-1,TRBV6-8,CASRGQGTPYNEQFF,TGTGCCAGCAGGGGACAGGGCACCCCCTACAATGAGCAGTTCTTC
TRBD2,NA,TRBJ2-3,TRBV6-8,CASSPRTSALGNTQYF,TGTGCCAGCAGCCCTCGGACTAGCGCGCTGGGTAATACGCAGTATTTT